This T cell receptor (beta chain) was retrieved from a study of CD8+ T cells in alopecia areata. The authors extracted RNA and reverse transcribed it into cDNA as the sequencing template. TCRdb keeps only in-frame clones here, not all; method: immunoSEQ multiplex PCR. Of about 180,000 clones listed, approximately 62% are singletons. The CDR3 is 15 amino acids. V lost 0 bases, J lost 6 bases, and 10 bases lay in between. Germline CDR1 is SGDLS and CDR2 is YYNGEE. V usage is TRBV9 and J usage is TRBJ1-6, with TRBD1 as a possible D gene (5 bases). Material: CD4+ T cells sorted from blood, obtained at week 0. The receptor was derived from a human donor with alopecia areata. CDR3 loop: CASSVEGQFNSPLHF. The DNA of the CDR3 is TGTGCCAGCAGCGTAGAGGGGCAGTTTAATTCACCCCTCCACTTT. The full variable domain, completed using reference TRBV9 and TRBJ1-6, is DSGVTQTPKHLITATGQRVTLRCSPRSGDLSVYWYQQSLDQGLQFLIQYYNGEERAKGNILERFSAQQFPDLHSELNLSSLELGDSALYFCASSVEGQFNSPLHFGNGTRLTVT.